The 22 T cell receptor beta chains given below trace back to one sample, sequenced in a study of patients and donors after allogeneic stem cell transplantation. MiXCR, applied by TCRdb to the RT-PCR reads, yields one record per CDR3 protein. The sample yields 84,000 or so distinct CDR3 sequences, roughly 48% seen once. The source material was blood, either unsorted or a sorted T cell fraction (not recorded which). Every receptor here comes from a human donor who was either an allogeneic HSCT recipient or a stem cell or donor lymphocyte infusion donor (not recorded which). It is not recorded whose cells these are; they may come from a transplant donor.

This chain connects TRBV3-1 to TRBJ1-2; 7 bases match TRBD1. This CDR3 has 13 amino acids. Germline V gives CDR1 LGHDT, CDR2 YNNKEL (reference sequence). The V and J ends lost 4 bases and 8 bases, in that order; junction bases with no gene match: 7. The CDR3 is CASSLRGRGGYTF. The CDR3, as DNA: TGTGCCAGCAGCCTTAGGGGGCGCGGCGGCTACACCTTC.

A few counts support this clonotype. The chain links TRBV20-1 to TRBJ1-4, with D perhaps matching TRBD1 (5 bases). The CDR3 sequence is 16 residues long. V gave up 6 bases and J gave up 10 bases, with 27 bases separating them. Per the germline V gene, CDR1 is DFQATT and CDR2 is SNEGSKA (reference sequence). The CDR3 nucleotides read TGCAGTGCCCTTACTCCGGGGTCGTCAACCGGGGGAAAACTGTTTTTT. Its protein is CSALTPGSSTGGKLFF.

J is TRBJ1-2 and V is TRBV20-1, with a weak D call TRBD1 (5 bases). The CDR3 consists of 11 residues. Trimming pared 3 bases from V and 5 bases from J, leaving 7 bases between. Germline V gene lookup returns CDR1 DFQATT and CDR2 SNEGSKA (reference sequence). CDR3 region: CSARGTYGYTF. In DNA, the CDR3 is TGCAGTGCTAGGGGGACGTATGGCTACACCTTC.

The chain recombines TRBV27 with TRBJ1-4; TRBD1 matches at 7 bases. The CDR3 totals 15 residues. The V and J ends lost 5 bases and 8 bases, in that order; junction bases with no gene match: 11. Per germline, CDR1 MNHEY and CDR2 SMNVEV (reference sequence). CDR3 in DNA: TGTGCCAGCAGTCTCGCTTATCGAGGGGGCGAAAAACTGTTTTTT. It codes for CASSLAYRGGEKLFF.

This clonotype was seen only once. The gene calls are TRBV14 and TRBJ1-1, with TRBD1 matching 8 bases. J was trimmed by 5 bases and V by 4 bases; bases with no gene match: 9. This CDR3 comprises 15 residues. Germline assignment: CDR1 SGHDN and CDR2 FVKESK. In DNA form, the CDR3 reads TGTGCCAGCAGCCCAGTAGACAGGGGAGGAACTGAAGCTTTCTTT. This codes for CASSPVDRGGTEAFF.

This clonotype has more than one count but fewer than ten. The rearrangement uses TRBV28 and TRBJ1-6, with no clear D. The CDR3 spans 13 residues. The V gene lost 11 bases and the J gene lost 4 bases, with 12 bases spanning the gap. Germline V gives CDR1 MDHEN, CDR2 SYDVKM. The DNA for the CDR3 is TGTGCCGCTTACTTGGGTTATAATTCACCCCTCCACTTT. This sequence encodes CAAYLGYNSPLHF.

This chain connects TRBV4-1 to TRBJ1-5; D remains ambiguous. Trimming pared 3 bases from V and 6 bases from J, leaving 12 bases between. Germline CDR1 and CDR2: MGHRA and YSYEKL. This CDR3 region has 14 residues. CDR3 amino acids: CASSQTTTVQPQHF. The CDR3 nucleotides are TGCGCCAGCAGCCAGACCACGACGGTTCAGCCCCAGCATTTT.

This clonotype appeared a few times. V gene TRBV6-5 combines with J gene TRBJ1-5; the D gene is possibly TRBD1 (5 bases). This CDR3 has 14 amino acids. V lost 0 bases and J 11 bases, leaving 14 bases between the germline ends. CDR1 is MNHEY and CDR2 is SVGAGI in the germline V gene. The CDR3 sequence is CASSYSPGRRTQHF. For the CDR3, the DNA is TGTGCCAGCAGTTACTCGCCAGGGAGGAGGACCCAGCATTTT.

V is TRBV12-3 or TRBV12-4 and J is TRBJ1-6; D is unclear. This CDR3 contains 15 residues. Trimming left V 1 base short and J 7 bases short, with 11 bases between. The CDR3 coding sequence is TGTGCCAGCAGTTTAGGAGGTTCGCAAAATTCACCCCTCCACTTT. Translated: CASSLGGSQNSPLHF.

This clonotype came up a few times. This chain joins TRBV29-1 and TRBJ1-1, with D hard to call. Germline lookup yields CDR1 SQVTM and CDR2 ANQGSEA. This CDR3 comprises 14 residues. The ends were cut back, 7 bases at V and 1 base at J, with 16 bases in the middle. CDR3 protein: CSAPGKGGNTEAFF. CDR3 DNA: TGCAGCGCCCCCGGGAAGGGAGGGAACACTGAAGCTTTCTTT.

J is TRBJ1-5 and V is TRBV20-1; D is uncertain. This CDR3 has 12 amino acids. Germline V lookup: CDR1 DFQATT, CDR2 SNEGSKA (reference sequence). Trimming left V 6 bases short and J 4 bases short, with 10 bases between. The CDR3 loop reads CSALTANQPQHF. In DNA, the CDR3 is TGCAGTGCCTTGACGGCTAATCAGCCCCAGCATTTT.

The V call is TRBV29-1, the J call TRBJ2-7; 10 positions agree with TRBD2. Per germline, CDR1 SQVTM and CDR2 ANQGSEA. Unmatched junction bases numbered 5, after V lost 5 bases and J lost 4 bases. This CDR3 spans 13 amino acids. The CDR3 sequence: CSVLGTSVYEQYF. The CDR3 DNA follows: TGCAGCGTTTTGGGGACTAGCGTTTACGAGCAGTACTTC.

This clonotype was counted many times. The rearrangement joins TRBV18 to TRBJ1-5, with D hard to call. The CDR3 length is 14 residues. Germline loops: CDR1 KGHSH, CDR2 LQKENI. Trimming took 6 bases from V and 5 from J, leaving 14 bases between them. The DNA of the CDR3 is TGTGCCAGCTCGCAAAAAGAGAAGGATCAGCCCCAGCATTTT. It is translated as CASSQKEKDQPQHF.

DNA for the CDR3: TGTGCCAGCAGCCGGGGACCCTACGAGCAGTACTTC. The encoded protein is CASSRGPYEQYF. The chain recombines TRBV12-3 or TRBV12-4 with TRBJ2-7, with D perhaps assigned TRBD1 or TRBD2 (5 bases each). This CDR3 has 12 residues. Trimming took off 6 bases at V and 2 bases at J, with 8 bases between the two ends.

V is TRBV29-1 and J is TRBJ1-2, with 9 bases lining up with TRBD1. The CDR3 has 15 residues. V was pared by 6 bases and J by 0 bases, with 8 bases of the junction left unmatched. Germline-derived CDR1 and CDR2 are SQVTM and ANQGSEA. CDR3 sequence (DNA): TGCAGCGTCAGAATGACAGGGGGAGCTAACTATGGCTACACCTTC. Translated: CSVRMTGGANYGYTF.

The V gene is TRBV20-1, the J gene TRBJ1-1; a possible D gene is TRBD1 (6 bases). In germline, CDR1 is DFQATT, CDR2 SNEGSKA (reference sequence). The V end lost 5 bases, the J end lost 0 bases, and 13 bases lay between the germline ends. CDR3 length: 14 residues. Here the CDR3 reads CSALPDRLNTEAFF. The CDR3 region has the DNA TGCAGTGCTCTTCCTGACAGGTTGAACACTGAAGCTTTCTTT.

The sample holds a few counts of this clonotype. The CDR3 sequence is CAISESQGAGQPQHF. The CDR3 nucleotides are TGTGCCATCAGTGAGTCACAAGGGGCTGGTCAGCCCCAGCATTTT. The J gene is TRBJ1-5, the V gene TRBV10-3, with D tentatively TRBD1 (5 bases). V was pared by 0 bases and J by 6 bases, with 12 bases between. This CDR3 spans 15 amino acids. Germline assignment: CDR1 ENHRY and CDR2 SYGVKD.

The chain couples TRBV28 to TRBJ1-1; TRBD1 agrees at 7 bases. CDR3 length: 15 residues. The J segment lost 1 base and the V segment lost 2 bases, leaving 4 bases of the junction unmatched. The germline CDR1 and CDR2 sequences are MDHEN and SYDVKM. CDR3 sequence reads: CASSLAGTANTEAFF. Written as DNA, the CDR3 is TGTGCCAGCAGTTTAGCCGGGACAGCGAACACTGAAGCTTTCTTT.

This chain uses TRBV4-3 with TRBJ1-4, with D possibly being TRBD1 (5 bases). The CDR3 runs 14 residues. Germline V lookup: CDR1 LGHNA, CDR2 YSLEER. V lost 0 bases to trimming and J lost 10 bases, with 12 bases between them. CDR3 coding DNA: TGCGCCAGCAGCCAAGACCCCCAGGGATCAAAACTGTTTTTT. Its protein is CASSQDPQGSKLFF.

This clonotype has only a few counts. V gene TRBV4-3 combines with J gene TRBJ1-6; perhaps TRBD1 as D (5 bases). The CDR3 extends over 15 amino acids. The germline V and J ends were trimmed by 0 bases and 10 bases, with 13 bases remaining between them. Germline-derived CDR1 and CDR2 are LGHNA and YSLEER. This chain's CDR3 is CASSQENRGSSPLHF. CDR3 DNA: TGCGCCAGCAGCCAAGAGAATAGGGGTAGCTCACCCCTCCACTTT.

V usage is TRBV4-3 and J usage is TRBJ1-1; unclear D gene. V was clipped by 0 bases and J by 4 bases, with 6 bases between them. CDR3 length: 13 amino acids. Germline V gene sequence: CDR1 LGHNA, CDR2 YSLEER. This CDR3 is CASSQDEVTEAFF. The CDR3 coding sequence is TGCGCCAGCAGCCAAGACGAGGTCACTGAAGCTTTCTTT.

The CDR3 DNA is TGTGCCAGCAGTTGGACAGGGATGAACACTGAAGCTTTCTTT. It specifies CASSWTGMNTEAFF. The chain employs TRBV12-3 or TRBV12-4 and TRBJ1-1; 8 bases agree with TRBD1. This CDR3 has 14 amino acids. Germline trimming cut 4 bases from V and 0 bases from J; bases unmatched to any gene: 1.